This section outlines one T cell receptor (beta chain) sequence together with its context. The data were obtained in a study of cytomegalovirus exposure and HLA in healthy donors. Profiled with immunoSEQ multiplex PCR; TCRdb holds only in-frame clones, not every one. The sample records about 150,000 clones, 70% to 90% being singletons. This CDR3 spans 17 amino acids. V was trimmed by 5 bases and J by 4 bases, leaving 23 bases between them. Looked up from germline, CDR1 is SGHTA and CDR2 is FQGTGA. This receptor was identified in a human donor in good health. Sequenced input: PBMCs. The chain links TRBV7-3 to TRBJ1-2, with D tentatively TRBD1 (5 bases). CDR3 region: CASSPTSGWGEGYGYTF. The CDR3 bases are TGTGCCAGCAGCCCAACTTCCGGATGGGGGGAGGGCTATGGCTACACCTTC.